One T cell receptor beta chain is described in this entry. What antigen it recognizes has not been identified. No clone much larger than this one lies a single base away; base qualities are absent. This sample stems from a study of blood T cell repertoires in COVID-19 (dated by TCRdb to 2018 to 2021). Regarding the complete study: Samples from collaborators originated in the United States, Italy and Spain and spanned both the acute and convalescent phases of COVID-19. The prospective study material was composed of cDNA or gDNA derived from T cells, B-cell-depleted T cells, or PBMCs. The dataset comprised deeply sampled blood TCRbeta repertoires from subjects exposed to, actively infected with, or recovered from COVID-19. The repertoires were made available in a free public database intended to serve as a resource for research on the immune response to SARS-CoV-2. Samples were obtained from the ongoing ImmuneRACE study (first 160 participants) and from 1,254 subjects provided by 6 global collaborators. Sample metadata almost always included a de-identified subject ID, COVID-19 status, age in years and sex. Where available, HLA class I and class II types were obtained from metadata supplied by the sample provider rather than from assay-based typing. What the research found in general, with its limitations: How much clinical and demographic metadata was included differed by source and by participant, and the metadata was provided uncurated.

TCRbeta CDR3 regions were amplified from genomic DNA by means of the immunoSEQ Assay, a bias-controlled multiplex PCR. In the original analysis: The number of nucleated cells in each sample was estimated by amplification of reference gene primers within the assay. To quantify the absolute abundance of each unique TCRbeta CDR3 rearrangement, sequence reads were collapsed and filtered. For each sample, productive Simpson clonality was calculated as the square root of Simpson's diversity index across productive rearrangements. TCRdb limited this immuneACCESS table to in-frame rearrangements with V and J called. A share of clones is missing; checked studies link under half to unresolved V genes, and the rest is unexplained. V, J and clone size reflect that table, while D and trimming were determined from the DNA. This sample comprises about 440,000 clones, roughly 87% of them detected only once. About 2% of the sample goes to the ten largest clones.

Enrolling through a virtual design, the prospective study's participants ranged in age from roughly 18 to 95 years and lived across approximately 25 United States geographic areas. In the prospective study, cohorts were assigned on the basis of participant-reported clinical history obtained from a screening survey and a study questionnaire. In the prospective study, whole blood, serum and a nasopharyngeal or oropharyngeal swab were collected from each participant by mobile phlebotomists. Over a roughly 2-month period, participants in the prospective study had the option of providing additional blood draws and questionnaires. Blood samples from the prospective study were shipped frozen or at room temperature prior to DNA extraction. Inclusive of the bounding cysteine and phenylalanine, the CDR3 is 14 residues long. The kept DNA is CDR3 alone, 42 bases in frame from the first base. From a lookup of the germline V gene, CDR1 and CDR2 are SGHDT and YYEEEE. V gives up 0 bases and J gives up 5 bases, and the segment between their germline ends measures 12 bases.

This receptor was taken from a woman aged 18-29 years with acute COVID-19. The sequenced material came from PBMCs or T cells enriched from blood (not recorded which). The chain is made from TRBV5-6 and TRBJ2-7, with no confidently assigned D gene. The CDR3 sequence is CASSLARVPHEQYF. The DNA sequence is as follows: TGTGCCAGCAGCTTGGCTAGAGTACCCCACGAGCAGTACTTC.